This T cell receptor beta chain was sequenced during a study of PD-1 blockade in classical Hodgkin lymphoma. TCRdb's table, derived via immunoSEQ multiplex PCR, lists solely in-frame clones and lacks some. The sample lists 90,000 or so clones; more than 70% were seen once. Time point here: cycle 4 day 1 (C4D1), after around six weeks of nivolumab. Every patient relapsed after autologous stem cell transplantation, and brentuximab vedotin exposure varied. Trimming shortened V by 5 bases and J by 3 bases, and 7 bases separated the two germline ends. There are 11 residues in the CDR3. Looked up from germline, CDR1 is DFQATT and CDR2 is SNEGSKA (reference sequence).

Sample: peripheral blood mononuclear cells (PBMCs), taken before the fourth cycle of nivolumab. The sequence was collected from a human donor with classical Hodgkin lymphoma. The chain couples TRBV20-1 to TRBJ1-1; D call uncertain. Here the CDR3 reads CSALKDTEAFF. The CDR3 DNA is TGCAGTGCTTTAAAGGACACTGAAGCTTTCTTT.